Listed below are T cell receptor beta chains from one sample, sequenced in a study of control samples from healthy donors and cancer patients. The data were produced by immunoSEQ multiplex PCR, yet TCRdb's version contains in-frame clones alone and is incomplete. The table includes approximately 140,000 clones, 80% to 95% detected once. Sequencing was performed on blood. Receptors originate from a man aged 18-30 years in good health. Each CDR3 is given with its conserved first and last residue. The D gene is left open where the match is weak. Size values are once, few and many counts, or a class for expanded clones, and some rows have none.

CDR3 protein: CASSLGQAETQYF
CDR3 DNA: TGCGCCAGCAGCTTAGGACAGGCCGAGACCCAGTACTTC
clone size: NA
J gene: TRBJ2-5
V gene: TRBV5-1
D gene: TRBD1

CDR3 protein: CASSIADFQETQYF
CDR3 DNA: TGTGCCAGTAGTATAGCGGACTTCCAAGAGACCCAGTACTTC
clone size: NA
J gene: TRBJ2-5
V gene: TRBV19
D gene: NA

CDR3 protein: CASSQTGQNYGYTF
CDR3 DNA: TGTGCCAGCAGCCAAACGGGACAGAACTATGGCTACACCTTC
clone size: NA
J gene: TRBJ1-2
V gene: TRBV11-1
D gene: TRBD1

CDR3 protein: CASSQEAGGPAETQYF
CDR3 DNA: TGTGCCAGCAGCCAAGAGGCGGGGGGGCCGGCAGAGACCCAGTACTTC
clone size: once
J gene: TRBJ2-5
V gene: TRBV4-2
D gene: TRBD2

CDR3 protein: CASSYWTGGDEQYF
CDR3 DNA: TGTGCCAGCTCATATTGGACAGGGGGTGACGAGCAGTACTTC
clone size: NA
J gene: TRBJ2-7
V gene: TRBV6-1
D gene: TRBD1

CDR3 protein: CASTGGTTSYNEQFF
CDR3 DNA: TGTGCCAGCACCGGAGGGACTACCTCCTACAATGAGCAGTTCTTC
clone size: NA
J gene: TRBJ2-1
V gene: TRBV6-6
D gene: TRBD2

CDR3 protein: CASSEPYEQYF
CDR3 DNA: TGTGCCAGCAGCGAGCCCTACGAGCAGTACTTC
clone size: NA
J gene: TRBJ2-7
V gene: TRBV21-1
D gene: NA

CDR3 protein: CASSISRLPGNTIYF
CDR3 DNA: TGTGCCAGTAGTATTTCCCGGTTGCCTGGAAACACCATATATTTT
clone size: NA
J gene: TRBJ1-3
V gene: TRBV19
D gene: NA

CDR3 protein: CASSIASNQPQHF
CDR3 DNA: TGTGCCAGTAGTATAGCCAGCAATCAGCCCCAGCATTTT
clone size: once
J gene: TRBJ1-5
V gene: TRBV19
D gene: NA

CDR3 protein: CASSQEGVLFF
CDR3 DNA: TGTGCCAGCTCCCAGGAGGGCGTACTGTTTTTT
clone size: NA
J gene: TRBJ2-2
V gene: TRBV7-9
D gene: NA